This T cell receptor (beta chain) was identified in a study of blood T cell repertoires in COVID-19. Study-level background: Samples of COVID-19 (acute and convalescent) were obtained from the United States, Italy and Spain. T cells, B-cell-depleted T cells, or PBMCs supplied cDNA or gDNA.

Germline V gene data show CDR1 as SGDLS and CDR2 as YYNGEE. The CDR3 runs to 19 residues. V lost 4 bases and J 0 bases, leaving 20 bases between the germline ends. The study recruited people aged 18 to 89 years across roughly 25 US areas. As processed by the authors: Reference gene primers were amplified, and this amplification served to estimate nucleated cell counts. Data came from immunoSEQ multiplex PCR; TCRdb stores just in-frame clones and leaves some out. V, J and clone size were drawn from that table, and D and trimming were deduced from the DNA. Among about 220,000 clones, 84% were seen once, and the ten largest hold 5.5% to 7.5%.

Source material: PBMCs or T cells enriched from blood (not recorded which). V and J are TRBV9 and TRBJ1-6, with D maybe TRBD1 (6 bases). This receptor was identified in a woman between 40 and 55 years old who had recovered from COVID-19. CDR3: CASSPSKSGVVSYNSPLHF. The DNA for the CDR3 is TGTGCCAGCAGCCCATCGAAGTCAGGGGTTGTCTCCTATAATTCACCCCTCCACTTT.